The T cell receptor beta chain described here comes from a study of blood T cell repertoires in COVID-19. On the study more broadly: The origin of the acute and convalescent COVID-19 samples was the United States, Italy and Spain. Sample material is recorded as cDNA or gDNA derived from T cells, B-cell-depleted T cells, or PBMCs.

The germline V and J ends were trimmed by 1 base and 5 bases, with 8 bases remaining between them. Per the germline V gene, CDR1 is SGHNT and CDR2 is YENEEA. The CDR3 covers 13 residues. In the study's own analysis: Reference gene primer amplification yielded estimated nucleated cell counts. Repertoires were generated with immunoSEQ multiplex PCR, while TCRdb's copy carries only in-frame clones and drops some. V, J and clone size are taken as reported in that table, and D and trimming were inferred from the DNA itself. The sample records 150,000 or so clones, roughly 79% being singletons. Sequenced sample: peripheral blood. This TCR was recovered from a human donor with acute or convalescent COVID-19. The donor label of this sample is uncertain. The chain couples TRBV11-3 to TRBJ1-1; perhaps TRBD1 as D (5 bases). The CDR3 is CASSLGPGTEAFF. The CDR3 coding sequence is TGTGCCAGCAGCTTAGGTCCAGGGACTGAAGCTTTCTTT.